The rows below give T cell receptor beta chains drawn from one sample of a study of blood T cells in healthy people across ages. TCRdb analysed the 5' RACE reads with MiXCR anew, one entry per CDR3 protein. The sample includes roughly 2 million distinct CDR3 sequences, roughly 49% of them seen just once. The specimen was blood. The receptor set was obtained from a woman in her 40s in good health. The CDR3 runs from the conserved cysteine through the conserved F or W. The D gene is left open where the match is weak. Rows give clone size only sometimes, using once, few, many, or a class for an expanded clone.

j_call clone_size d_call v_call cdr3_aa cdr3_nt
TRBJ2-1 few NA TRBV29-1 CSVSGDTYNEQFF TGCAGCGTTAGTGGTGACACCTACAATGAGCAGTTCTTC
TRBJ1-4 NA NA TRBV6-1 CASSVDSSVGKLFF TGTGCCAGCAGTGTCGACTCCTCCGTCGGAAAACTGTTTTTT
TRBJ2-7 few TRBD2 TRBV5-1 CASSSGTSSEQYF TGCGCCAGCAGCTCCGGGACTAGCAGCGAGCAGTACTTC
TRBJ2-3 NA TRBD2 TRBV6-2/TRBV6-3 CASSFGLAGAPDTQYF TGTGCCAGCAGTTTTGGGCTAGCGGGGGCGCCAGATACGCAGTATTTT
TRBJ2-3 many TRBD2 TRBV20-1 CSAPIPSGGFTDTQYF TGCAGTGCCCCGATTCCCAGCGGGGGGTTCACAGATACGCAGTATTTT
TRBJ2-3 few NA TRBV19 CASGDGGTDTQYF TGTGCCTCAGGGGACGGGGGAACAGATACGCAGTATTTT
TRBJ2-1 NA TRBD1 TRBV29-1 CSVDRRTGRNEQFF TGCAGCGTTGACCGGAGGACAGGGAGGAATGAGCAGTTCTTC
TRBJ2-1 NA NA TRBV3-1 CASSQATQHNEQFF TGTGCCAGCAGCCAAGCGACCCAGCACAATGAGCAGTTCTTC
TRBJ2-7 NA TRBD1 TRBV11-2 CASSSKQGCEQYF TGTGCCAGCAGCTCCAAACAGGGGTGCGAGCAGTACTTC
TRBJ1-2 few TRBD1 TRBV7-2 CASSLDGTGMGGYTF TGTGCCAGCAGCTTAGACGGGACAGGGATGGGTGGCTACACCTTC
TRBJ2-7 NA TRBD1 TRBV7-6 CASSSGTGTGEQYF TGTGCCAGCAGCTCCGGGACAGGGACGGGCGAGCAGTACTTC
TRBJ2-7 few TRBD1 TRBV7-9 CASSFPGQGAHEQYF TGTGCCAGCAGCTTCCCGGGACAGGGGGCCCACGAGCAGTACTTC
TRBJ1-2 NA NA TRBV2 CASSGGGRAYGYTF TGTGCCAGCAGTGGGGGAGGTAGGGCCTATGGCTACACCTTC
TRBJ2-1 once NA TRBV6-5 CASIDPKGRYNEQFF TGTGCCAGCATCGACCCCAAGGGACGGTACAATGAGCAGTTCTTC
TRBJ2-5 NA NA TRBV20-1 CSARDMLGGQETQYF TGCAGTGCTAGAGATATGTTGGGCGGTCAAGAGACCCAGTACTTC
TRBJ2-4 few TRBD1 TRBV11-2 CASSLGGLEDRLAKNIQYF TGTGCCAGCAGCTTAGGGGGCCTGGAGGACAGGCTAGCCAAAAACATTCAGTACTTC
TRBJ2-3 few TRBD2 TRBV7-2 CASSRNSGGASTDTQYF TGTGCCAGCAGCCGGAATAGCGGGGGGGCCTCCACAGATACGCAGTATTTT
TRBJ2-4 once TRBD2 TRBV5-1 CASSLELGSGVLAKNIQYF TGCGCCAGCAGCTTGGAGTTAGGTAGCGGGGTCTTGGCCAAAAACATTCAGTACTTC
TRBJ2-1 NA TRBD2 TRBV20-1 CSARDTLAGGNEQFF TGCAGTGCTAGAGATACGCTAGCGGGGGGTAATGAGCAGTTCTTC
TRBJ2-7 NA TRBD1 TRBV24-1 CATSDTGQGGEQYF TGTGCCACCAGTGACACCGGACAGGGGGGCGAGCAGTACTTC
TRBJ2-1 NA NA TRBV6-2/TRBV6-3 CASSYSLRAEQFF TGTGCCAGCAGTTACTCGCTGAGGGCTGAGCAGTTCTTC
TRBJ2-1 NA TRBD1 TRBV25-1 CASSTGAYNEQFF TGTGCCAGCTCCACAGGGGCCTACAATGAGCAGTTCTTC
TRBJ2-3 NA NA TRBV12-3/TRBV12-4 CASRGRRGSTDTQYF TGTGCCAGCAGGGGCCGGAGGGGAAGCACAGATACGCAGTATTTT
TRBJ2-5 few TRBD1 TRBV7-9 CASSGRDRFDQETQYF TGTGCCAGCAGTGGCCGGGACAGGTTCGACCAAGAGACCCAGTACTTC
TRBJ2-1 many NA TRBV29-1 CSVVTGSGEQFF TGCAGCGTTGTCACAGGTAGCGGAGAGCAGTTCTTC
TRBJ2-3 few TRBD2 TRBV6-2/TRBV6-3 CASSYLGTTTDTQYF TGTGCCAGCAGTTATCTCGGGACTACCACAGATACGCAGTATTTT
TRBJ2-7 NA TRBD1 TRBV20-1 CSAETGEVVCEQYF TGCAGTGCTGAGACAGGGGAAGTAGTCTGCGAGCAGTACTTC
TRBJ2-3 NA TRBD2 TRBV20-1 CSARGVATSGGLTDTQYF TGCAGTGCTAGGGGGGTGGCGACTAGCGGGGGGCTCACAGATACGCAGTATTTT
TRBJ1-1 NA NA TRBV29-1 CSVGDSMNTEAFF TGCAGCGTTGGGGACTCGATGAACACTGAAGCTTTCTTT
TRBJ2-3 once TRBD2 TRBV5-5 CAGSLSSTSGGRNTQYF TGTGCCGGCAGCTTGTCATCGACTAGCGGGGGCCGGAATACGCAGTATTTT
TRBJ2-7 few NA TRBV5-1 CASSSTDYEQYF TGTGCCAGCAGCTCCACCGACTACGAGCAGTACTTC